What follows is one T cell receptor beta chain and its context. This clonotype was picked up many times. It lacks a known antigen. No much larger clone exists at a distance of one base, and base qualities are not known. These data belong to a study of tumor and adjacent non-tumor tissue in lung cancer (dated by TCRdb to 2016 to 2019). Background on the whole study: The cohort included around twelve adenocarcinoma, a couple of squamous cell carcinoma and 1 small cell lung cancer patients. Ages among the 15 or so patients ranged from roughly 31 to 85 years, there were roughly ten men and 5 women, and disease was at TNM stage I to III. Sequencing produced 130 million or so productive TCRbeta reads in total, an average of approximately 4.5 million reads per sample. Using bulk TCRbeta repertoires from over twelve lung cancer patients, the study set lung tumor tissue side by side with matched distant non-tumor lung tissue. TCRbeta CDR3 sequencing was performed on around 30 paired specimens, with one tumor sample and one normal lung sample collected per patient. On the study overall, not on this receptor specifically: The cohort had only around 14 patients, and the authors noted that larger samples and more detailed clinical data are needed. TCR diversity was significantly higher in younger patients, and higher tumor TCR diversity was associated with shorter overall and disease-free survival. In normal lung, the top 100 clones accounted for a significantly larger cumulative share of the repertoire than in tumor tissue. Significantly higher TCR diversity (inverse Simpson) was observed in tumor tissue than in normal lung tissue (approximately 430 vs 150, P = 0.0075, Mann-Whitney U test). The methods do not name the sequencing platform or mention unique molecular identifiers. Peripheral blood was not sequenced, so blood TCRbeta repertoires in these lung cancer patients were not examined.

Trimming takes 5 bases off V and 4 bases off J; junction bases not matched to a gene: 3. Reading the germline V gene (reference sequence) gives CDR1 MNHNY and CDR2 SVGAGI. The cysteine opens and the phenylalanine closes a CDR3 of 13 amino acids. Only the CDR3 region is kept as DNA, spanning 39 bases read in frame from base 1. Library generation was performed with multiplex PCR. Sequencing relied on an Illumina HiSeq 2500. Following protocols modified from ARM-PCR, the researchers constructed TCRbeta libraries through three rounds of nested PCR with primers (Table S4). Before sequencing, PCR products of 200-500 bp were excised from the gel and purified with the QIAquick gel extraction kit. As for the authors' bioinformatics: Trimmomatic was used to clean the reads, FLASH merged the cleaned reads into complete CDR3 sequences, and MiTCR assigned the sequences to V(D)J germline segments. VDJtools was used to compute clonal diversity as the inverse Simpson's index. In-frame sequences lacking a premature stop codon were counted as productive reads. TCRdb applied fastp at Q25 and MiXCR to the public reads, then kept only in-frame beta chains. Every CDR3 protein is listed once, alongside the most common genes and DNA of its rows. The V and J calls, along with clone size, are taken from TCRdb and not from the paper's own processing. Across this sample there are tens of thousands of distinct CDR3 sequences, with around 60% seen only once. The biggest ten clones account for 20% of the sample.

RNA was isolated from bulk unsorted tissue, and RNA quality was assessed with a NanoDrop ND-1000 and an Agilent 2100. Donors were newly diagnosed lung cancer patients admitted for thoracic surgery in China between August and November 2014, without prior chemotherapy. Anyone who had undergone radiotherapy or chemotherapy before, or who had another cancer at the same time, was left out of the study. Surgical tissue pieces of 1-2 cm3 were preserved in RNAlater solution and were kept at -80 degrees C until use. The receptor was derived from a man aged 50-60 years with non-small cell lung cancer. The sequencing input was lung tumor tissue. The chain is assembled from TRBV6-6 and TRBJ2-7; 9 central nucleotides agree with TRBD1. The DNA is TGTGCCAGCAGTGGGACAGGGAAATACGAGCAGTACTTC. This translates into CASSGTGKYEQYF.